The 28 T cell receptor beta chains reported below all come from one sample, sequenced in a study of blood T cell repertoires in COVID-19. Here immunoSEQ multiplex PCR was the method, and the copy in TCRdb shows in-frame clones only, minus some. The data contain over 150,000 clones, around nine tenths of them singletons. Sequenced: peripheral blood. Receptor source: a man aged 55 to 69 with COVID-19, enrolled during active disease.

This clone was counted a few times. This chain connects TRBV7-9 to TRBJ1-5; 7 bases are a match to TRBD1. The CDR3 extends over 14 amino acids. V was pared by 5 bases and J by 3 bases, with 4 bases of the junction left unmatched. Per the germline V gene, CDR1 is SEHNR and CDR2 is FQNEAQ (reference sequence). The CDR3 here is CASSPGQPNQPQHF. CDR3 sequence (DNA): TGTGCCAGCAGCCCGGGACAGCCCAATCAGCCCCAGCATTTT.

This clone was detected once. The V gene is TRBV12-5, the J gene TRBJ1-1, with D maybe TRBD1 (5 bases). The CDR3 length is 13 residues. V was trimmed by 7 bases and J by 5 bases, leaving 14 bases between them. The germline CDR1 and CDR2 sequences are LGHNT and FRNRAP. The CDR3 DNA reads TGTGCTAGTGCAATCAGGGTTGGGACTGAAGCTTTCTTT. Residues: CASAIRVGTEAFF.

The chain is built from TRBV24-1 and TRBJ2-7, with 9 bases matching TRBD1. V was clipped by 4 bases and J by 3 bases; unmatched bases: 6. Germline V lookup: CDR1 KGHDR, CDR2 SFDVKD. The CDR3 is 15 residues long. CDR3 nucleotide sequence: TGTGCCACCAGTGAGGGGGGACAGGGCATCTACGAGCAGTACTTC. This codes for CATSEGGQGIYEQYF.

The V call is TRBV7-2, the J call TRBJ2-2; 12 bases map to TRBD2. This CDR3 region has 16 residues. V lost 2 bases to trimming and J lost 5 bases; unmatched junction nucleotides: 3. CDR1 SGHTA and CDR2 FQGNSA come from the germline V gene. The chain's CDR3 is CASSLLAGGQTGELFF. The CDR3 DNA reads as TGTGCCAGCAGCTTACTAGCGGGAGGGCAAACCGGGGAGCTGTTTTTT.

The rearrangement links TRBV10-1 to TRBJ1-2, with 8 bases fitting TRBD1. V shed 9 bases and J 6 bases; nucleotides not matched to a gene: 9. The germline V gene has CDR1 WNHNN and CDR2 SYGVQD (reference sequence). The CDR3 spans 13 residues. The DNA of the CDR3 is TGCGCCAGAGGACAGGGTGATGTTGATGGCTACACCTTC. Translating gives CARGQGDVDGYTF.

This clone was detected a few times. This chain links TRBV6-6 with TRBJ1-5; D perhaps matches TRBD1 (6 bases). CDR3 length: 13 residues. Trimming removed 5 bases at V and 7 bases at J, with 12 bases between. Germline loops: CDR1 MNHNY, CDR2 SVGAGI (reference sequence). The CDR3 coding sequence is TGTGCCAGCAGTCAGGGGTCTTTCCAGCCCCAGCATTTT. Translation gives CASSQGSFQPQHF.

This chain joins TRBV7-9 and TRBJ1-4, with TRBD1 matching over 7 bases. V lost 5 bases to trimming and J lost 8 bases; unmatched junction nucleotides: 8. The germline V gene encodes CDR1 SEHNR and CDR2 FQNEAQ (reference sequence). This CDR3 comprises 14 residues. CDR3 loop: CASSGEGAGEKLFF. Written as DNA, the CDR3 is TGTGCCAGCAGCGGCGAGGGGGCGGGGGAAAAACTGTTTTTT.

The chain joins TRBV3-1 (or the pseudogene TRBV3-2) to TRBJ1-1; D perhaps matches TRBD1 (6 bases). In germline, CDR1 is LGHDT, CDR2 YNNKEL (reference sequence). The CDR3 spans 13 residues. V was cut by 5 bases and J by 10 bases, with 17 bases left in between. The CDR3 loop is CASSSLTGWGAFF. CDR3 DNA: TGTGCCAGCAGCTCCCTGACAGGCTGGGGAGCTTTCTTT.

The rearrangement links TRBV4-1 to TRBJ1-3; no firm D call. The CDR3 totals 16 residues. Germline V gene sequence: CDR1 MGHRA, CDR2 YSYEKL. Trimming removed 1 base at V and 0 bases at J, with 10 bases between. CDR3 residues: CASSQGAQSSGNTIYF. In nucleotides, the CDR3 is TGCGCCAGCAGCCAAGGCGCACAGTCCTCTGGAAACACCATATATTTT.

The chain carries TRBV5-6 and TRBJ2-3; D gene unclear. The CDR3 covers 14 residues. Germline V gene sequence: CDR1 SGHDT, CDR2 YYEEEE. V lost 2 bases and J lost 6, with 13 bases in between. CDR3 residues: CASSFRPVSDTQYF. The CDR3 DNA follows: TGTGCCAGCAGCTTTCGTCCAGTATCGGATACGCAGTATTTT.

In DNA, the CDR3 is TGTGCCACCGGGGGTACAGGGAGTCCCAATGAGCAGTTCTTC. It translates to CATGGTGSPNEQFF. The gene calls are TRBV24-1 and TRBJ2-1; weak D call: TRBD1 (6 bases). The V end lost 9 bases, the J end lost 6 bases, and 17 bases lay between the germline ends. The CDR3 has 14 amino acids. Germline CDR1 and CDR2: KGHDR and SFDVKD.

This chain links TRBV11-3 with TRBJ1-2; 8 bases align to TRBD1. In germline, CDR1 is SGHNT, CDR2 YENEEA. The CDR3 extends over 14 amino acids. The ends lost 5 bases at V and 5 bases at J; junction bases unmatched: 7. This CDR3 reads CASSPGQGPYGYTF. The CDR3 DNA reads as TGTGCCAGCAGCCCCGGACAGGGTCCGTATGGCTACACCTTC.

The chain employs TRBV5-1 and TRBJ2-3, with 11 bases lining up with TRBD2. This CDR3 spans 15 amino acids. Losses at the gene ends were 5 bases for V and 1 base for J; bases not matched to a gene: 3. Germline V gene lookup returns CDR1 SGHRS and CDR2 YFSETQ. The chain's CDR3 is CASRAGLAGTDTQYF. The CDR3 DNA sequence: TGCGCCAGCAGAGCGGGACTAGCGGGCACAGATACGCAGTATTTT.

CDR3 loop: CASSINLEQFF. CDR3 DNA sequence: TGTGCCAGTAGTATCAATCTAGAGCAGTTCTTC. The J gene is TRBJ2-1, the V gene TRBV19; D unclear. Germline V lookup: CDR1 LNHDA, CDR2 SQIVND (reference sequence). V lost 3 bases and J 10 bases, leaving 7 bases between the germline ends. This CDR3 contains 11 residues.

V gene TRBV7-6 combines with J gene TRBJ2-3; D gene ambiguous. Trimming removed 1 base at V and 0 bases at J, with 26 bases between. This CDR3 contains 21 residues. Germline loops: CDR1 SGHVS, CDR2 FNYEAQ. This chain's CDR3 is CASSLEPRLPLPESSTDTQYF. CDR3 nucleotide sequence: TGTGCCAGCAGCTTAGAACCTCGCCTGCCCCTGCCAGAAAGTAGCACAGATACGCAGTATTTT. Drawing the rest from reference TRBV7-6 and TRBJ2-3, the complete variable domain is GAGVSQSPRYKVTKRGQDVALRCDPISGHVSLYWYRQALGQGPEFLTYFNYEAQQDKSGLPNDRFSAERPEGSISTLTIQRTEQRDSAMYRCASSLEPRLPLPESSTDTQYFGPGTRLTVL.

V and J are TRBV15 and TRBJ1-2, with unresolved D. V lost 0 bases, J lost 8 bases, and 16 bases lay in between. This CDR3 comprises 15 residues. Germline loops: CDR1 LNHNV, CDR2 YYDKDF (reference sequence). This CDR3 reads CATSRDWEIEGGYTF. CDR3 DNA sequence: TGTGCCACCAGCAGAGATTGGGAGATTGAGGGAGGCTACACCTTC.

This clone was seen a handful of times. This rearrangement joins TRBV19 to TRBJ1-4; 7 bases agree with TRBD1. Per germline, CDR1 LNHDA and CDR2 SQIVND (reference sequence). The V and J ends lost 5 bases and 2 bases, in that order; junction bases with no gene match: 5. The CDR3 sequence is 15 residues long. CDR3 protein: CASSGDRRTNEKLFF. The CDR3 DNA follows: TGTGCCAGTAGTGGGGACAGAAGGACTAATGAAAAACTGTTTTTT.

This chain uses TRBV10-3 with TRBJ1-5, with TRBD1 matching over 10 bases. There are 13 residues in the CDR3. V lost 10 bases and J lost 4; bases outside the gene matches: 4. Germline V gene sequence: CDR1 ENHRY, CDR2 SYGVKD. The CDR3 bases are TGTGCCACCTTGGACAGGGGGAATCAGCCCCAGCATTTT. Translating gives CATLDRGNQPQHF.

This clone was detected once. The rearrangement links TRBV15 to TRBJ2-2; TRBD1 matches 8 bases. From germline, CDR1 is LNHNV and CDR2 YYDKDF (reference sequence). The CDR3 is made up of 13 amino acids. Germline trimming cut 6 bases from V and 5 bases from J; bases unmatched to any gene: 2. The CDR3 nucleotides are TGTGCCACCAGGACAGGGGTGACCGGGGAGCTGTTTTTT. Its protein product is CATRTGVTGELFF.

The J gene is TRBJ1-1, the V gene TRBV4-3, with D possibly TRBD1 on 5 matching bases. V was trimmed by 1 base and J by 2 bases, leaving 17 bases between them. CDR1 LGHNA and CDR2 YSLEER come from the germline V gene. The length of the CDR3 is 17 residues. In DNA form, the CDR3 reads TGCGCCAGCAGCCAAGGGGGGTTCGGGGGTTATAACACTGAAGCTTTCTTT. Its translation: CASSQGGFGGYNTEAFF.

This chain connects TRBV6-4 to TRBJ2-2; the match to TRBD2 covers 10 bases. The germline V gene has CDR1 MRHNA and CDR2 SNTAGT. V lost 0 bases and J lost 2; bases outside the gene matches: 3. The CDR3 is 17 amino acids. CDR3 bases: TGTGCCAGCAGTGACTCGAAGCGGGGGGGCAACACCGGGGAGCTGTTTTTT. This sequence encodes CASSDSKRGGNTGELFF.

This clone came up once. This chain links TRBV7-2 with TRBJ2-7, with D possibly matching TRBD1 (6 bases). The CDR3 runs 15 residues. V lost 5 bases and J lost 4, with 18 bases in between. Germline V gives CDR1 SGHTA, CDR2 FQGNSA. CDR3: CASSPQGQGVYEQYF. CDR3 sequence (DNA): TGTGCCAGCAGCCCGCAGGGGCAGGGTGTTTACGAGCAGTACTTC. Full variable domain (rest looked up from reference TRBV7-2 and TRBJ2-7): GAGVSQSPSNKVTEKGKDVELRCDPISGHTALYWYRQSLGQGLEFLIYFQGNSAPDKSGLPSDRFSAERTGGSVSTLTIQRTQQEDSAVYLCASSPQGQGVYEQYFGPGTRLTVT.

V is TRBV28 and J is TRBJ2-7; D unresolved. V lost 2 bases and J 6 bases, leaving 11 bases between the germline ends. Germline V CDR1 and CDR2: MDHEN, SYDVKM. CDR3 length: 13 residues. CDR3 in DNA: TGTGCCAGCAGTTTAGGCCGTGAACCCGAGCAGTACTTC. Amino acids: CASSLGREPEQYF.

The chain couples TRBV27 to TRBJ2-1; the D gene is possibly TRBD1 (5 bases). CDR1 is MNHEY, CDR2 SMNVEV, per germline (reference sequence). Between the trimmed V and J ends, which lost 5 bases and 0 bases, there was a span of 14 bases. The CDR3 is made up of 16 amino acids. Here the CDR3 DNA reads TGTGCCAGCAGTAAAGGGGCCTCCCGCTCCTACAATGAGCAGTTCTTC. Its translation: CASSKGASRSYNEQFF.

The rearrangement links TRBV5-4 to TRBJ1-2; tentatively, D is TRBD1 (6 bases). Germline V gives CDR1 SGHNT, CDR2 YYREEE (reference sequence). The germline V and J ends were trimmed by 4 bases and 1 base, with 17 bases remaining between them. This CDR3 comprises 16 residues. This CDR3 reads CASSTYTGTLNYGYTF. The CDR3 DNA reads TGTGCCAGCAGCACCTATACCGGGACACTTAACTATGGCTACACCTTC. Using reference TRBV5-4 and TRBJ1-2 for the parts outside the CDR3, the full variable domain is ETGVTQSPTHLIKTRGQQVTLRCSSQSGHNTVSWYQQALGQGPQFIFQYYREEENGRGNFPPRFSGLQFPNYSSELNVNALELDDSALYLCASSTYTGTLNYGYTFGSGTRLTVV.

The chain recombines TRBV25-1 with TRBJ1-2; TRBD1 is a possible D gene (6 bases). The V end was cut by 1 base, the J end by 6 bases, with 12 bases between. This CDR3 is built from 14 residues. The V gene's germline CDR1 is MGHDK and CDR2 SYGVNS. CDR3 protein: CASSESPGVDGYTF. In DNA form, the CDR3 reads TGTGCCAGCAGTGAATCGCCAGGGGTGGATGGCTACACCTTC.

The chain is built from TRBV18 and TRBJ1-1; D uncertain. The CDR3 runs 14 residues. Trimming pared 3 bases from V and 1 base from J, leaving 9 bases between. CDR1 and CDR2 (germline): KGHSH, LQKENI. The CDR3 bases are TGTGCCAGCTCACCTCTCGACACGAACACTGAAGCTTTCTTT. Protein sequence: CASSPLDTNTEAFF.

V is TRBV6-5 and J is TRBJ1-6; D ambiguous. Per germline, CDR1 MNHEY and CDR2 SVGAGI. Trimming took off 7 bases at V and 0 bases at J, with 7 bases between the two ends. The CDR3 is 14 amino acids. The CDR3 sequence is CASTLSSYNSPLHF. The CDR3 DNA is TGTGCCAGCACCCTCAGCTCCTATAATTCACCCCTCCACTTT.